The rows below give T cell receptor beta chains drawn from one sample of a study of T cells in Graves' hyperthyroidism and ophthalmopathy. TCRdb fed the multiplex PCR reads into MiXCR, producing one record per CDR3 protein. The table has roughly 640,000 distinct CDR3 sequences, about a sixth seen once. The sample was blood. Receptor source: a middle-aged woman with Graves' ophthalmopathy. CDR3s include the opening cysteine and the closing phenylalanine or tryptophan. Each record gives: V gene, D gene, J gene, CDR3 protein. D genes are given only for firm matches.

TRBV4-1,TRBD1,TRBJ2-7,CASSSGQGALYEQYF
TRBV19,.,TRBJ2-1,CASGGNEQFF
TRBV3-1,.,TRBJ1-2,CASSQNRQSGYTF
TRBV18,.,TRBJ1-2,CASSLRTDDGYTF
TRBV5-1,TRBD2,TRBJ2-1,CASSVQAGGFNEQFF
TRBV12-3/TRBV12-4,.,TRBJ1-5,CASSFEGMSQHF
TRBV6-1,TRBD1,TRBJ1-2,CASREGQGDGYTF
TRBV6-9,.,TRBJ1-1,CASSSLGTPKPMNTEACF
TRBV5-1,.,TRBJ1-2,CASRGGGDGYTF
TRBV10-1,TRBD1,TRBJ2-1,CASSAGTGGNEQFF
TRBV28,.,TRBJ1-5,CASRTTDQPQHF
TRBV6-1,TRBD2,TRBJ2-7,CATTSGSSYEQYF
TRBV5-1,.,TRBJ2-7,CASSLASGPYYEQYF
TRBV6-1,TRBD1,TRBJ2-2,CASSNPGGASGELFF
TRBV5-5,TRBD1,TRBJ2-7,CASSMDRGPTYEQYF
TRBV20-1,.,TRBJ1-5,CSAFGGRDQPQHF
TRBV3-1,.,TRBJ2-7,CASSQGFSESYEQYF
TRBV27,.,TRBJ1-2,CASSPTLTGSGYTF
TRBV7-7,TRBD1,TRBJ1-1,CASSLLQGANTEAFF
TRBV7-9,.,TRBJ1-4,CASSLQSGEKLFF
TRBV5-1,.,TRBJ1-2,CASSLGMGASYGYTF
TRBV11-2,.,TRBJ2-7,CASSWLEIAYEQYF
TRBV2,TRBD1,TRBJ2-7,CASSRQGAGSDEQYF
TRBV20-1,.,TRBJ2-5,CSARPGDEETQYF
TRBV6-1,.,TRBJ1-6,CASSDPGYIYNSPLHF
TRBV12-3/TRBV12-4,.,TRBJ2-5,CASSFRVGETQYF
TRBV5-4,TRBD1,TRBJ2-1,CASSLLQGAYNEQFF
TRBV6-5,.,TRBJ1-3,CASSYSTGRSGNTIYF
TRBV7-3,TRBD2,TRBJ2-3,CASSATGGGADTQYF
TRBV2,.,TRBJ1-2,CASSEGISYTF
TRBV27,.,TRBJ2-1,CASSFPDSGGQFF
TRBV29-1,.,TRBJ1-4,CSVEQGERVGLFF
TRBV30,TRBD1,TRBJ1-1,CAWSAGQGKTEAFF
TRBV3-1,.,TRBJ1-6,CASSQELRYSPLHF
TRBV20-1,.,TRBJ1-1,CSASPLGGVSPGRAFF
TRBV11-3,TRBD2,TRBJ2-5,CASSLEYSAGEREETQYF
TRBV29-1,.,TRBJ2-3,CSVFYFRDMRADTQYF